The 27 T cell receptor beta chains below were found in one sample sequenced in a study of T cells after yellow fever vaccination. TCRdb re-called the 5' RACE reads through MiXCR, storing one row per CDR3 protein. Of about 340,000 distinct CDR3 sequences in the sample, roughly 4.3% were seen once. The material sequenced was PBMCs, taken 5 days after the yellow fever booster vaccination. The receptors shown here come from a man aged 18 to 30 who received the YFV17D yellow fever vaccine.

V is TRBV27 and J is TRBJ2-1; D uncertain. This CDR3 is 11 amino acids long. CDR1 and CDR2 from the germline V gene are MNHEY and SMNVEV (reference sequence). The ends were cut back, 8 bases at V and 9 bases at J, with 11 bases in the middle. The CDR3 loop reads CASGILGEQFF. CDR3 coding DNA: TGTGCCAGCGGGATTTTAGGTGAGCAGTTCTTC.

This clonotype was detected only a few times. The gene calls are TRBV4-3 and TRBJ2-1, with D perhaps matching TRBD1 (5 bases). Trimming removed 0 bases at V and 3 bases at J, with 12 bases between. In germline, CDR1 is LGHNA, CDR2 YSLEER. The CDR3 covers 16 residues. CDR3 region: CASSQDQQEIYNEQFF. CDR3 bases: TGCGCCAGCAGCCAAGATCAACAGGAGATCTACAATGAGCAGTTCTTC.

This clonotype occurred a few times. V gene TRBV6-2 or TRBV6-3 combines with J gene TRBJ2-5; 11 bases match TRBD2. The V segment lost 0 bases and the J segment 4 bases; nucleotides outside the gene matches: 7. The CDR3 covers 17 residues. CDR1 MNHEY and CDR2 SVGEGT come from the germline V gene. The CDR3 sequence: CASSYSETSGDLETQYF. Written as DNA, the CDR3 is TGTGCCAGCAGTTACTCGGAGACTAGCGGGGATTTAGAGACCCAGTACTTC.

The chain uses TRBV6-6 and TRBJ1-2, with a possible D match to TRBD1 (5 bases). Germline V gene data show CDR1 as MNHNY and CDR2 as SVGAGI (reference sequence). Trimming left V 8 bases short and J 4 bases short, with 14 bases between. The CDR3 is made up of 13 amino acids. This CDR3 reads CASLLLGTYGYTF. In DNA, the CDR3 is TGTGCCAGCCTTCTTCTGGGGACCTATGGCTACACCTTC.

This clonotype has a handful of counts. The chain links TRBV7-9 to TRBJ2-7; D uncertain. Germline assignment: CDR1 SEHNR and CDR2 FQNEAQ (reference sequence). V was shortened by 1 base and J by 3 bases, with 7 bases between the two germline ends. The CDR3 is 13 residues long. CDR3 region: CASSLEGFYEQYV. The DNA for the CDR3 is TGTGCCAGCAGCTTAGAGGGTTTCTACGAGCAGTACGTC.

The rearrangement links TRBV7-9 to TRBJ1-2; D is undetermined. V was clipped by 2 bases and J by 3 bases, with 7 bases between them. In germline, CDR1 is SEHNR, CDR2 FQNEAQ (reference sequence). This CDR3 spans 13 amino acids. The CDR3, as DNA: TGTGCCAGCAGCTTAAGGGATTACTATGGCTACACCTTC. Encoded protein: CASSLRDYYGYTF.

In this sample, this clonotype turned up many times. The chain couples TRBV7-9 to TRBJ1-1; TRBD1 matches 9 bases. Germline-derived CDR1 and CDR2 are SEHNR and FQNEAQ (reference sequence). The V gene end was trimmed by 5 bases and the J gene end by 1 base; junction bases not matched to a gene: 5. CDR3 length equals 15 residues. The CDR3 protein is CASSPRQGENTEAFF. The CDR3 nucleotides read TGTGCCAGCAGCCCCCGACAGGGGGAGAACACTGAAGCTTTCTTT.

V gene TRBV5-5 combines with J gene TRBJ1-2; tentatively, D is TRBD1 (6 bases). Trimming removed 2 bases from V and 8 bases from J, with 13 bases in between. Germline CDR1 and CDR2: SGHKS and YYEKEE (reference sequence). The CDR3 consists of 13 residues. CDR3 region: CASSFIKGEGYTF. CDR3 coding DNA: TGTGCCAGCAGCTTTATAAAGGGGGAAGGCTACACCTTC.

This clonotype was seen many times. This chain uses TRBV27 with TRBJ1-2; D possibly corresponds to TRBD1 (6 bases). The CDR3 is 15 amino acids. Germline assignment: CDR1 MNHEY and CDR2 SMNVEV (reference sequence). Between the trimmed V and J ends, which lost 6 bases and 3 bases, there was a span of 17 bases. The CDR3 sequence: CASSPTGAVHYGYTF. CDR3 DNA: TGTGCCAGCAGCCCGACGGGGGCGGTTCACTATGGCTACACCTTC.

The rearrangement links TRBV30 to TRBJ2-1; D gene unclear. The germline V gene encodes CDR1 GTSNPN and CDR2 SVGIG (reference sequence). The V gene lost 2 bases and the J gene lost 5 bases, with 13 bases spanning the gap. The CDR3 sequence is 14 residues long. The CDR3 region is CAWSPPTRNNEQFF. CDR3 sequence (DNA): TGTGCCTGGAGTCCGCCGACCAGGAACAATGAGCAGTTCTTC. The variable domain in full, completed from reference TRBV30 and TRBJ2-1, reads SQTIHQWPATLVQPVGSPLSLECTVEGTSNPNLYWYRQAAGRGLQLLFYSVGIGQISSEVPQNLSASRPQDRQFILSSKKLLLSDSGFYLCAWSPPTRNNEQFFGPGTRLTVL.

The chain combines TRBV28 with TRBJ2-3; TRBD1 matches 9 bases. Looked up from germline, CDR1 is MDHEN and CDR2 is SYDVKM. This CDR3 has 15 residues. V gave up 7 bases and J gave up 0 bases; unmatched junction bases: 5. The CDR3 DNA reads as TGTGCCAGCACATCCGGGACAGGGAGCACAGATACGCAGTATTTT. Translating gives CASTSGTGSTDTQYF.

CDR3: CASSLGGRASGRDGYTF. The CDR3 DNA reads as TGTGCCAGCAGCTTAGGTGGCAGAGCCTCCGGGCGGGATGGCTACACCTTC. The chain joins TRBV7-9 to TRBJ1-2, with D unresolved. This CDR3 spans 17 amino acids. V was pared by 1 base and J by 6 bases, with 21 bases between. The germline V gene encodes CDR1 SEHNR and CDR2 FQNEAQ (reference sequence).

This clonotype was counted at least ten times. This chain joins TRBV20-1 and TRBJ2-2; D may be TRBD1 or TRBD2 (5 bases each). The V end was cut by 6 bases, the J end by 6 bases, with 20 bases between. The CDR3 consists of 15 residues. The germline V gene encodes CDR1 DFQATT and CDR2 SNEGSKA (reference sequence). CDR3 nucleotide sequence: TGCAGTGCGTCCGGGACCCCGTCTTCGGCCGGGGAGCTGTTTTTT. It is translated as CSASGTPSSAGELFF.

This CDR3 reads CASSLRSGSNQPQHF. In DNA, the CDR3 is TGTGCCAGCAGCTTGCGGTCAGGGAGCAATCAGCCCCAGCATTTT. The V and J genes are TRBV5-6 and TRBJ1-5; D possibly corresponds to TRBD1 (5 bases). The length of the CDR3 is 15 residues. The V end was cut by 1 base, the J end by 1 base, with 9 bases between. Germline loops: CDR1 SGHDT, CDR2 YYEEEE.

This clonotype was counted many times. The rearrangement joins TRBV5-6 to TRBJ2-5, with unresolved D. The germline V gene has CDR1 SGHDT and CDR2 YYEEEE. The V end was cut by 0 bases, the J end by 3 bases, with 6 bases between. The CDR3 is 13 amino acids. The CDR3 DNA follows: TGTGCCAGCAGCTTGGTATCGGAAGAGACCCAGTACTTC. It encodes CASSLVSEETQYF.

Many counts were recorded for this clonotype. V and J are TRBV7-9 and TRBJ1-2; 11 bases map to TRBD1. The CDR3 length is 14 residues. Germline loops: CDR1 SEHNR, CDR2 FQNEAQ (reference sequence). Losses at the gene ends were 5 bases for V and 6 bases for J; bases not matched to a gene: 5. The CDR3 region is CASSDGQGADGYTF. CDR3 bases: TGTGCCAGCAGCGACGGACAGGGGGCTGATGGCTACACCTTC.

Many counts were recorded for this clonotype. This chain links TRBV20-1 with TRBJ1-2; D remains unclear. The CDR3 runs to 11 residues. Trimming shortened V by 7 bases and J by 3 bases, and 9 bases separated the two germline ends. From germline, CDR1 is DFQATT and CDR2 SNEGSKA (reference sequence). The DNA of the CDR3 is TGCAGTGGGGCCCTTGACTATGGCTACACCTTC. It translates to CSGALDYGYTF.

There are many counts of this clonotype. The chain combines TRBV18 with TRBJ1-1; tentatively, D is TRBD1 (5 bases). V dropped 1 base and J dropped 3 bases, with 9 bases sitting between them. The CDR3 loop spans 14 amino acids. Per the germline V gene, CDR1 is KGHSH and CDR2 is LQKENI. The CDR3 bases are TGTGCCAGCTCACCACAGACAGACCACACTGAAGCTTTCTTT. This translates into CASSPQTDHTEAFF. Full variable domain (remainder filled in from reference TRBV18 and TRBJ1-1): NAGVMQNPRHLVRRRGQEARLRCSPMKGHSHVYWYRQLPEEGLKFMVYLQKENIIDESGMPKERFSAEFPKEGPSILRIQQVVRGDSAAYFCASSPQTDHTEAFFGQGTRLTVV.

The genes are TRBV3-1 and TRBJ1-5; 7 nucleotides match TRBD1. Germline CDR1 LGHDT, CDR2 YNNKEL (reference sequence). The CDR3 has 14 residues. J gave up 4 bases and V 6 bases, and 6 bases lay outside the gene matches. CDR3 nucleotides: TGTGCCAGCAGTCGCGGGACAGCTAATCAGCCCCAGCATTTT. Its protein is CASSRGTANQPQHF.

This clonotype was observed a few times. V usage is TRBV5-4 and J usage is TRBJ1-6; D is undetermined. Germline V gives CDR1 SGHNT, CDR2 YYREEE (reference sequence). The CDR3 spans 15 residues. With 0 bases removed from V and 5 bases from J, the gap between germline ends came to 9 bases. This chain's CDR3 is CASSLESGDNSPLHF. CDR3 coding DNA: TGTGCCAGCAGCTTGGAGTCCGGGGATAATTCACCCCTCCACTTT.

In its sample, this clonotype was seen a few times. The V and J genes are TRBV5-1 and TRBJ1-2, with TRBD1 identical over 7 bases. Per the germline V gene, CDR1 is SGHRS and CDR2 is YFSETQ. Germline trimming cut 2 bases from V and 5 bases from J; bases unmatched to any gene: 6. The CDR3 is 14 amino acids. CDR3 DNA sequence: TGCGCCAGCAGCTTCCGGGACAGTTTGTATGGCTACACCTTC. It codes for CASSFRDSLYGYTF.

This clonotype came up many times. This chain joins TRBV28 and TRBJ2-7; D uncertain. Trimming removed 6 bases from V and 4 bases from J, with 10 bases in between. The CDR3 covers 12 residues. In germline, CDR1 is MDHEN, CDR2 SYDVKM. CDR3: CASSIGPYEQYV. CDR3 coding DNA: TGTGCCAGCAGCATCGGACCTTACGAGCAGTACGTC.

This clonotype was found a few times. The chain uses TRBV6-5 and TRBJ1-5, with D possibly matching TRBD1 (5 bases). The CDR3 covers 15 residues. The V end was cut by 5 bases, the J end by 8 bases, with 19 bases between. Germline V gene data show CDR1 as MNHEY and CDR2 as SVGAGI. CDR3 coding DNA: TGTGCCAGCAGTCGGGACGCCTATCAAAGGGAGCCCCAGCATTTT. As protein: CASSRDAYQREPQHF.

The chain recombines TRBV6-6 with TRBJ1-5; 7 nucleotides match TRBD1. CDR1 MNHNY and CDR2 SVGAGI come from the germline V gene (reference sequence). Trimming removed 6 bases from V and 3 bases from J; junction bases left unmatched: 2. The CDR3 covers 13 residues. The CDR3 here is CASRGQINQPQHF. The CDR3, as DNA: TGTGCCAGCAGGGGACAGATCAATCAGCCCCAGCATTTT.

This clonotype occurred a few times. The genes are TRBV20-1 and TRBJ1-4; 11 positions match TRBD1. With V trimmed by 0 bases and J by 8 bases, 8 bases remained unmatched. In germline, CDR1 is DFQATT, CDR2 SNEGSKA (reference sequence). This CDR3 region has 16 residues. CDR3 in amino acids: CSARDSEGTGGEKLFF. CDR3 coding DNA: TGCAGTGCTAGAGATAGCGAGGGGACAGGGGGAGAAAAACTGTTTTTT.

The chain combines TRBV6-6 with TRBJ2-3, with D tentatively TRBD2 (5 bases). The germline gives CDR1 MNHNY, CDR2 SVGAGI (reference sequence). CDR3 length: 13 residues. Between the trimmed V and J ends, which lost 7 bases and 4 bases, there was a span of 12 bases. For the CDR3, the DNA is TGTGCCAGCACCCCTGGACTGGCAGATACGCAGTATTTT. It encodes CASTPGLADTQYF.

Ten or more counts support this clonotype. This chain connects TRBV12-3 or TRBV12-4 to TRBJ1-6; no clear D gene. The CDR3 has 12 residues. The V and J ends lost 2 bases and 5 bases respectively, with 1 base between them. This CDR3 reads CASSLNNSPLHF. CDR3 coding DNA: TGTGCCAGCAGTTTAAATAATTCACCCCTCCACTTT.